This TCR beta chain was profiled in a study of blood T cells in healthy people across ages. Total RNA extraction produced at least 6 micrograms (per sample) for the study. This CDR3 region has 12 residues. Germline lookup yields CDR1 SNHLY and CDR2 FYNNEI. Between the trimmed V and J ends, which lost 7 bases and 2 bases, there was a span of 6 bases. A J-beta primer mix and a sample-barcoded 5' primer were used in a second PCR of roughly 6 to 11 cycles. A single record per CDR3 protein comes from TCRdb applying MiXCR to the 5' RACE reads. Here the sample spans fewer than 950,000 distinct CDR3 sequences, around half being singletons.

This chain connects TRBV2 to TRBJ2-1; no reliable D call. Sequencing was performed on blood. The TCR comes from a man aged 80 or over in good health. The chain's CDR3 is CASIEPYNEQFF. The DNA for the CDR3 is TGTGCCAGCATCGAACCCTACAATGAGCAGTTCTTC.